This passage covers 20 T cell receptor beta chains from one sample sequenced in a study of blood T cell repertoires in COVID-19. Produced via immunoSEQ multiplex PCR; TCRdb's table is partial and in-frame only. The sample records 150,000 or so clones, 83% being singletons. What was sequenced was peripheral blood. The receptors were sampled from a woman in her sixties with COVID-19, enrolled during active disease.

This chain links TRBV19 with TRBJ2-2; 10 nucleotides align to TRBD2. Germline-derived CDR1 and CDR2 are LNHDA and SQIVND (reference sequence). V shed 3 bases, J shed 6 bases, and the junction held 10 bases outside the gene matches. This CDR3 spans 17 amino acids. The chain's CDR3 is CASSILAGAVGSGELFF. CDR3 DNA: TGTGCCAGTAGTATCCTAGCGGGAGCCGTAGGGTCCGGGGAGCTGTTTTTT. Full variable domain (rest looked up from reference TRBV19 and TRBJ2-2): DGGITQSPKYLFRKEGQNVTLSCEQNLNHDAMYWYRQDPGQGLRLIYYSQIVNDFQKGDIAEGYSVSREKKESFPLTVTSAQKNPTAFYLCASSILAGAVGSGELFFGEGSRLTVL.

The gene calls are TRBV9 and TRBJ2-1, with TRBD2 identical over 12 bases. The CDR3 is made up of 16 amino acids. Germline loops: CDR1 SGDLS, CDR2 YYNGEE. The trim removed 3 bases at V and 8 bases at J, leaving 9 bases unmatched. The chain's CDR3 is CASSGGATSGRYEQFF. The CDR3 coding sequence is TGTGCCAGCAGCGGAGGCGCGACTAGCGGGAGATATGAGCAGTTCTTC.

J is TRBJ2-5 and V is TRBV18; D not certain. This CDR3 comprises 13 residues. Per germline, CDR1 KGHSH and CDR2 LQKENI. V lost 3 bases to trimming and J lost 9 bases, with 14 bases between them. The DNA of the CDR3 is TGTGCCAGCTCACCTCCACCCTCGGTGGCCCAGTACTTC. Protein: CASSPPPSVAQYF.

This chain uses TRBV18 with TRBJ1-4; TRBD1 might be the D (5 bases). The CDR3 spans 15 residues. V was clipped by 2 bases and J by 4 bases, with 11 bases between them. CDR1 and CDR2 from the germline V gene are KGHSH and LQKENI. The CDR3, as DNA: TGTGCCAGCTCACCAGGCCCAGGGCTTAATGAAAAACTGTTTTTT. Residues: CASSPGPGLNEKLFF.

The chain's CDR3 is CASSVGGGSTGELFF. The CDR3 nucleotides are TGTGCCAGCAGCGTAGGTGGCGGGAGCACCGGGGAGCTGTTTTTT. The chain recombines TRBV9 with TRBJ2-2, with TRBD2 matching over 7 bases. There are 15 residues in the CDR3. V gave up 0 bases and J gave up 4 bases; unmatched junction bases: 3. Looked up from germline, CDR1 is SGDLS and CDR2 is YYNGEE.

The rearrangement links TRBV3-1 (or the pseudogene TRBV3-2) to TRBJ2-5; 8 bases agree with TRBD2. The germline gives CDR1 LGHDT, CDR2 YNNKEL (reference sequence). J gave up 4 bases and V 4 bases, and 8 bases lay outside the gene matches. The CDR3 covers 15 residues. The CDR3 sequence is CASSRQGLDLETQYF. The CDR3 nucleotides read TGTGCCAGCAGCCGCCAGGGACTAGACCTAGAGACCCAGTACTTC.

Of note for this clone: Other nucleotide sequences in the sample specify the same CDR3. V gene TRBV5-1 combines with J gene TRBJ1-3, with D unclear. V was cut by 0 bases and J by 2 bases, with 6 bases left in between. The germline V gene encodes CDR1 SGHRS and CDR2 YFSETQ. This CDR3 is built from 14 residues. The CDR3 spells CASSLGTAGNTIYF. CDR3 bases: TGCGCCAGCAGCTTGGGCACGGCTGGAAACACCATATATTTT.

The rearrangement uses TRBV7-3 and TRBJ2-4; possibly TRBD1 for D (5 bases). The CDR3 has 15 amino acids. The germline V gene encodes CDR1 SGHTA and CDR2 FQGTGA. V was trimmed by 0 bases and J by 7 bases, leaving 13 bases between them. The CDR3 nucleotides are TGTGCCAGCAGCTTAACTAGTCCTAAGGGGAACATTCAGTACTTC. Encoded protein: CASSLTSPKGNIQYF.

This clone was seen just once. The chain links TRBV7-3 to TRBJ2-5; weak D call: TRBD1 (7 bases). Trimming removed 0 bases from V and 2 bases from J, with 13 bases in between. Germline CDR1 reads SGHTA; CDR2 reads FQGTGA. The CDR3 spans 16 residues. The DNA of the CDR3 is TGTGCCAGCAGCTTAACTCAGGGGGGATCACAAGAGACCCAGTACTTC. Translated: CASSLTQGGSQETQYF.

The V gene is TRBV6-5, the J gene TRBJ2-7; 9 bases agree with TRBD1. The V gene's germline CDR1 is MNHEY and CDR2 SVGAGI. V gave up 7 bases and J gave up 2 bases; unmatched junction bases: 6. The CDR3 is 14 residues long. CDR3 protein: CASTPGQGPYEQYV. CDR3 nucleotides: TGTGCCAGCACACCGGGACAGGGACCCTACGAGCAGTACGTC.

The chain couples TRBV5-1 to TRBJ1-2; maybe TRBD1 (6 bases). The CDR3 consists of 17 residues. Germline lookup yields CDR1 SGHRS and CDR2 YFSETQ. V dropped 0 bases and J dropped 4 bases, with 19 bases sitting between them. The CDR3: CASSLGPLGQGTYGYTF. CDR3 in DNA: TGCGCCAGCAGCTTGGGCCCACTAGGTCAGGGGACCTATGGCTACACCTTC.

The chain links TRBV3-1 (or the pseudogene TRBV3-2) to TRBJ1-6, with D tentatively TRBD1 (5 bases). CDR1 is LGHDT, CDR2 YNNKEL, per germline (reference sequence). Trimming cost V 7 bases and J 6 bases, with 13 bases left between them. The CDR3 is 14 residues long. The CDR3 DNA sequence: TGTGCCAGCACCATACAGGCCCCTAATTCACCCCTCCACTTT. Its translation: CASTIQAPNSPLHF.

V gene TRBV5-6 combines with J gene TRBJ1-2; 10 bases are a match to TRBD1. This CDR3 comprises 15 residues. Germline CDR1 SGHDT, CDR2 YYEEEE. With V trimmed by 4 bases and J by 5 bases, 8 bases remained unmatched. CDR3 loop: CASSIRDRGGYGYTF. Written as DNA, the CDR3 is TGTGCCAGCAGCATCCGGGACAGGGGCGGGTATGGCTACACCTTC. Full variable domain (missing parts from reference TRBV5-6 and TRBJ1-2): DAGVTQSPTHLIKTRGQQVTLRCSPKSGHDTVSWYQQALGQGPQFIFQYYEEEERQRGNFPDRFSGHQFPNYSSELNVNALLLGDSALYLCASSIRDRGGYGYTFGSGTRLTVV.

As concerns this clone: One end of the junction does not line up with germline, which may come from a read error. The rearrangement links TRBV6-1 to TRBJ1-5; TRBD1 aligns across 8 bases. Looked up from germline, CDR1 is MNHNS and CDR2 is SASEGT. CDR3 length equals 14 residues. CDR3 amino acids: CATSEQGAMEPQHF. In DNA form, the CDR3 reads TGTGCCACCAGTGAGCAGGGGGCAATGGAGCCCCAGCATTTT.

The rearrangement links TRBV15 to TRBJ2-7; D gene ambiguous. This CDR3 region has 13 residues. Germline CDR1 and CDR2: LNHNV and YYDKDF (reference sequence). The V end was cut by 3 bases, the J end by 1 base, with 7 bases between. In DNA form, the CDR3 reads TGTGCCACCAGCAGGGAGAAGTCCTACGAGCAGTACTTC. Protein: CATSREKSYEQYF.

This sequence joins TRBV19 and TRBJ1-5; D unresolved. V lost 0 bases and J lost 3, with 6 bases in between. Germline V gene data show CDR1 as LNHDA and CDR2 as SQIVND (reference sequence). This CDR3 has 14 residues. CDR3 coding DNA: TGTGCCAGTAGTATAGACAGGTCCAATCAGCCCCAGCATTTT. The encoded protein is CASSIDRSNQPQHF.

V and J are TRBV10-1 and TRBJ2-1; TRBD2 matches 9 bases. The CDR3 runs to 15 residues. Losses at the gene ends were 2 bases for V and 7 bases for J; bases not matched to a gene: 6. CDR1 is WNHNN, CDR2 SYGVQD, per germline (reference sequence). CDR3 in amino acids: CASSEELAGPNEQFF. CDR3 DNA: TGCGCCAGCAGTGAGGAGCTAGCGGGACCGAATGAGCAGTTCTTC.

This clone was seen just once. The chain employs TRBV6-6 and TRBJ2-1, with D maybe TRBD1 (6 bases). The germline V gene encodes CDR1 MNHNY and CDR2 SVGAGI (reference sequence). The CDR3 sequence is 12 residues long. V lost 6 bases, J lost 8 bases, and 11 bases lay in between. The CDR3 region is CASRSQGDEQFF. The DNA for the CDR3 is TGTGCCAGCAGATCACAGGGAGATGAGCAGTTCTTC.

Here the CDR3 reads CASSFSGTSRGNTIYF. CDR3 nucleotide sequence: TGTGCCAGCAGCTTTAGCGGGACTTCCAGGGGAAACACCATATATTTT. The chain joins TRBV7-9 to TRBJ1-3; weak D call: TRBD1 (5 bases). Germline lookup yields CDR1 SEHNR and CDR2 FQNEAQ (reference sequence). The ends were cut back, 3 bases at V and 4 bases at J, with 16 bases in the middle. The CDR3 is 16 residues long.

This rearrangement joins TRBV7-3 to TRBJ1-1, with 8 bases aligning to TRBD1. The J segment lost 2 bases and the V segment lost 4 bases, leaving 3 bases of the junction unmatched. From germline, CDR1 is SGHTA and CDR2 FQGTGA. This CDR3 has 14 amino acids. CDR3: CASSSGGFNTEAFF. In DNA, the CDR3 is TGTGCCAGCAGCTCAGGGGGCTTCAACACTGAAGCTTTCTTT.